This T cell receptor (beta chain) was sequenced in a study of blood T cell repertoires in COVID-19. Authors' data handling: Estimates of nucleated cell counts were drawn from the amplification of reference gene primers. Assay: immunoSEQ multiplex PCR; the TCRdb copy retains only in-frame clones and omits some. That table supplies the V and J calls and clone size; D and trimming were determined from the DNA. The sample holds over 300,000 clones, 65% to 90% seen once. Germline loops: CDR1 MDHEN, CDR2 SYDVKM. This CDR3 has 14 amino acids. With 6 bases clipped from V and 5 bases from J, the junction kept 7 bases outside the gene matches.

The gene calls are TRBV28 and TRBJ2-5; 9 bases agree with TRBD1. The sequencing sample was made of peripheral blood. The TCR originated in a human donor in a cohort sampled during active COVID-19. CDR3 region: CASRDRGGRETQYF. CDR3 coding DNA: TGTGCCAGCAGGGACAGGGGCGGTCGGGAGACCCAGTACTTC.